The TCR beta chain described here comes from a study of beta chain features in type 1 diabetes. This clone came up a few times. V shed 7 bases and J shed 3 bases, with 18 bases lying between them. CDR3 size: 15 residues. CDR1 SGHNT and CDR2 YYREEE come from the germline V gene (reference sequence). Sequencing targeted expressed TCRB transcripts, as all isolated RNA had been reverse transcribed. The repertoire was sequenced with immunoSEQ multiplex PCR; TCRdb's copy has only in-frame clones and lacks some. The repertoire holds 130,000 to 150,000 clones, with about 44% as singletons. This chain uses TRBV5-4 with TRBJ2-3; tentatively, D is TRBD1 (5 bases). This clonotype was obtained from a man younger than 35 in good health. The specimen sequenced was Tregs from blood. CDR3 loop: CASAEGAVGTDTQYF. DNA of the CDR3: TGTGCCAGCGCGGAAGGGGCGGTGGGTACAGATACGCAGTATTTT.